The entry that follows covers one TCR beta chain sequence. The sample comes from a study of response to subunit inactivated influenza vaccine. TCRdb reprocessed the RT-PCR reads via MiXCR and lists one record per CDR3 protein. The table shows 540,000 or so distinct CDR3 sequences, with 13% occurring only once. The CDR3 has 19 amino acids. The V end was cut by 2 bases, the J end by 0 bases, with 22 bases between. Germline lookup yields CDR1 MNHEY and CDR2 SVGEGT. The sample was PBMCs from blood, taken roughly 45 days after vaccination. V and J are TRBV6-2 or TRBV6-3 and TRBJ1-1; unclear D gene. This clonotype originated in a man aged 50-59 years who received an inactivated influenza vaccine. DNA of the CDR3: TGTGCCAGCAGTTACCCACTTACGGGCCGAGGCTTCATGAACACTGAAGCTTTCTTT. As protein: CASSYPLTGRGFMNTEAFF.